This is a list of T cell receptor beta chains from one sample in a study of T cell changes during pregnancy in multiple sclerosis. Measured with immunoSEQ multiplex PCR; TCRdb has only the in-frame clones, and not every one. Among tens of thousands of clones listed, 75% to 95% were seen once. The sample was CD4+ T cells from peripheral blood mononuclear cells, taken before pregnancy. The source of these receptors is a female donor with multiple sclerosis, enrolled in a pregnancy study. The CDR3 runs from the conserved cysteine through the conserved F or W. A D gene is named only where the DNA matches it firmly. Some rows mark clone size as missing; the rest say once, few, many or name a class of expanded clone.

j_call | d_call | clone_size | v_call | cdr3_aa | cdr3_nt
TRBJ2-1 | TRBD2 | NA | TRBV5-4 | CASSLELAGHNEQFF | TGTGCCAGCAGCTTGGAACTAGCGGGCCACAATGAGCAGTTCTTC
TRBJ1-4 | NA | NA | TRBV6-1 | CASSPGLYNEKLFF | TGTGCCAGCAGTCCGGGACTGTATAATGAAAAACTGTTTTTT
TRBJ2-2 | NA | NA | TRBV5-1 | CASSFGLTGELFF | TGCGCCAGCAGCTTTGGCCTCACCGGGGAGCTGTTTTTT
TRBJ2-1 | TRBD2 | NA | TRBV7-3 | CASSLTLAVYNEQFF | TGTGCCAGCAGCTTAACACTAGCGGTCTACAATGAGCAGTTCTTC
TRBJ2-1 | NA | NA | TRBV12-5 | CASARGSLEREQFF | TGTGCTAGTGCCCGAGGGTCCCTAGAACGTGAGCAGTTCTTC
TRBJ2-1 | NA | NA | TRBV7-3 | CASSFRAPNEQFF | TGTGCCAGCAGCTTCAGGGCCCCCAATGAGCAGTTCTTC
TRBJ1-2 | NA | NA | TRBV5-6 | CASSLAGGRVRTGYTF | TGTGCCAGCAGCTTAGCTGGGGGCAGGGTGAGGACTGGCTACACCTTC
TRBJ2-7 | TRBD2 | NA | TRBV5-1 | CASSLHQRESPAYEQYF | TGCGCCAGCAGCCTGCATCAGCGGGAGTCCCCAGCATACGAGCAGTACTTC
TRBJ2-7 | TRBD2 | NA | TRBV2 | CASSPEVPGLAYEQYF | TGTGCCAGCAGCCCCGAGGTACCGGGACTAGCCTACGAGCAGTACTTC
TRBJ2-1 | TRBD2 | NA | TRBV5-6 | CASSLTSGDGQFF | TGTGCCAGCAGCTTGACTAGCGGGGATGGGCAGTTCTTC
TRBJ2-5 | TRBD2 | NA | TRBV7-2 | CASSLSGGAETQYF | TGTGCCAGCAGCTTAAGCGGGGGGGCGGAGACCCAGTACTTC
TRBJ2-2 | NA | NA | TRBV4-1 | CASSQGVGLFGAGELFF | TGCGCCAGCAGCCAAGGTGTGGGTCTGTTCGGGGCCGGGGAGCTGTTTTTT
TRBJ2-1 | TRBD1 | NA | TRBV18 | CASSPPDRNEQFF | TGTGCCAGCTCACCCCCGGACAGGAATGAGCAGTTCTTC
TRBJ2-5 | NA | once | TRBV29-1 | CSVSGNPPETQYF | TGCAGCGTTTCGGGAAACCCACCAGAGACCCAGTACTTC
TRBJ2-7 | TRBD1 | NA | TRBV7-2 | CASSSRTGSTYEQYF | TGTGCCAGCAGCTCCAGGACAGGTTCTACCTACGAGCAGTACTTC
TRBJ2-5 | NA | NA | TRBV14 | CASSQVRGAGETQYF | TGTGCCAGCAGCCAAGTACGGGGGGCCGGGGAGACCCAGTACTTC
TRBJ2-1 | TRBD2 | NA | TRBV18 | CASSPGLAGISYNEQFF | TGTGCCAGCTCACCGGGACTAGCGGGTATATCCTACAATGAGCAGTTCTTC
TRBJ2-7 | TRBD2 | NA | TRBV28 | CASSRLAGDSVAYEQYF | TGTGCCAGCAGCAGACTAGCGGGAGATTCTGTGGCCTACGAGCAGTACTTC
TRBJ2-2 | TRBD1 | NA | TRBV4-2 | CASSQGDRGTTGELFF | TGTGCCAGCAGCCAAGGGGACAGGGGGACCACCGGGGAGCTGTTTTTT
TRBJ2-2 | TRBD1 | NA | TRBV5-6 | CASSLWTGAGELFF | TGTGCCAGCAGCTTGTGGACAGGGGCCGGGGAGCTGTTTTTT
TRBJ2-7 | TRBD2 | once | TRBV6-5 | CASSYSLGPGGREQYF | TGTGCCAGCAGTTACAGTCTCGGGCCGGGAGGGCGGGAGCAGTACTTC
TRBJ2-7 | NA | NA | TRBV27 | CASSRGPIGITYEQYF | TGTGCCAGCAGCCGAGGTCCGATCGGGATAACCTACGAGCAGTACTTC
TRBJ1-1 | NA | once | TRBV11-3 | CASSLRGKGNTEAFF | TGTGCCAGCAGCTTAAGGGGTAAGGGGAACACTGAAGCTTTCTTT
TRBJ1-2 | TRBD1 | NA | TRBV29-1 | CSVAPGQVYGYTF | TGCAGCGTTGCACCGGGACAGGTCTATGGCTACACCTTC
TRBJ2-1 | TRBD2 | NA | TRBV18 | CASSPRLSGDNEQFF | TGTGCCAGCTCACCAAGGCTTAGCGGGGACAATGAGCAGTTCTTC
TRBJ1-3 | NA | NA | TRBV4-1 | CASSQEGGPGNTIYF | TGCGCCAGCAGCCAAGAGGGGGGTCCTGGAAACACCATATATTTT
TRBJ2-3 | TRBD2 | NA | TRBV5-1 | CASSRGPGLAGQDTQYF | TGCGCCAGCAGCCGGGGCCCGGGACTAGCGGGACAAGATACGCAGTATTTT